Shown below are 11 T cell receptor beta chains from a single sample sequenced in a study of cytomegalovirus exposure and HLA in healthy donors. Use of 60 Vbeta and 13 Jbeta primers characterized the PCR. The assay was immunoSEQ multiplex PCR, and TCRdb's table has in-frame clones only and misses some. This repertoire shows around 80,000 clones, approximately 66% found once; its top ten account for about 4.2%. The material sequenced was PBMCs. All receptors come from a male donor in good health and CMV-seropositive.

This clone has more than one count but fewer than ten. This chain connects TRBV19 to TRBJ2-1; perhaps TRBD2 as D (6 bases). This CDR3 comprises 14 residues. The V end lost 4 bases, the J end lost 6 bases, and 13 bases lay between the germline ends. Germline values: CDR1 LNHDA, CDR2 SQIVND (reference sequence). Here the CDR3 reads CASSRAGTRNEQFF. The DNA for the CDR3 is TGTGCCAGTAGTAGGGCGGGAACTCGCAATGAGCAGTTCTTC.

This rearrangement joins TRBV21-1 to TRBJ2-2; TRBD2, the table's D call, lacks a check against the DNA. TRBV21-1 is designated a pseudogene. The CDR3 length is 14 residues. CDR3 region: CASSLMRVNGELFF. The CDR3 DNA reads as TGTGCCAGCAGCCTGATGCGGGTTAACGGGGAGCTGTTTTTT.

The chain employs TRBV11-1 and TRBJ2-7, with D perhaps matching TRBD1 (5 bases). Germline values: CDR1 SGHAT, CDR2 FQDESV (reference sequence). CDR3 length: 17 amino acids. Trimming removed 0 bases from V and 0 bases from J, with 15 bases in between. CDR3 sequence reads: CASSLARQGLSSYEQYF. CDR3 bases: TGTGCCAGCAGCTTAGCGCGGCAGGGTCTAAGCTCCTACGAGCAGTACTTC.

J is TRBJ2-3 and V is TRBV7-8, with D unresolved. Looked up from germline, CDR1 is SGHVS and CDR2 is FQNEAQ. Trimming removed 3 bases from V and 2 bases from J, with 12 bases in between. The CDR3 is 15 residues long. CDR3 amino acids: CASSFMPGSTDTQYF. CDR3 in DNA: TGTGCCAGCAGCTTTATGCCGGGTTCCACAGATACGCAGTATTTT. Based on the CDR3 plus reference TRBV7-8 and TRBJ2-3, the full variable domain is GAGVSQSPRYKVAKRGQDVALRCDPISGHVSLFWYQQALGQGPEFLTYFQNEAQLDKSGLPSDRFFAERPEGSVSTLKIQRTQQEDSAVYLCASSFMPGSTDTQYFGPGTRLTVL.

CDR3 coding DNA: TGTGCCAGCAGTGTCGCAAGGGGAAGGACTGAAGCTTTCTTT. Encoded protein: CASSVARGRTEAFF. V usage is TRBV2 and J usage is TRBJ1-1; the D gene is possibly TRBD1 (5 bases). The CDR3 contains 14 residues. CDR1 SNHLY and CDR2 FYNNEI come from the germline V gene. With 4 bases removed from V and 5 bases from J, the gap between germline ends came to 14 bases.

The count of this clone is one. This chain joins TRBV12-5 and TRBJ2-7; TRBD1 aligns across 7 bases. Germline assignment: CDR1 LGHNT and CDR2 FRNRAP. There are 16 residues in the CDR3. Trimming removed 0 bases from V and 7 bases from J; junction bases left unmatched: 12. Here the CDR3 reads CASGLVLGDSPGEQYF. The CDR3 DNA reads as TGTGCTAGTGGTTTGGTACTTGGGGACAGCCCTGGAGAGCAGTACTTC.

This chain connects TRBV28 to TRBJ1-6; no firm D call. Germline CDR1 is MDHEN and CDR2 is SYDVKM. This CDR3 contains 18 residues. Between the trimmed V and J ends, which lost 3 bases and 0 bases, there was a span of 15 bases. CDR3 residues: CASSLGRVGSSYNSPLHF. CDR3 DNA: TGTGCCAGCAGTTTGGGGAGGGTAGGAAGCTCCTATAATTCACCCCTCCACTTT.

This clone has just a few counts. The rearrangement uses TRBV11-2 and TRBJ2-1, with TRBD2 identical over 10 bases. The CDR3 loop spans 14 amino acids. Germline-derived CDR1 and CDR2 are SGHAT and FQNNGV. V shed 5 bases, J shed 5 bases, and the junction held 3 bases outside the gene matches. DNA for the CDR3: TGTGCCAGCAGCGGGGGACTAGCGAACAATGAGCAGTTCTTC. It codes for CASSGGLANNEQFF. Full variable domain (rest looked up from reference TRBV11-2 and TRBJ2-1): EAGVAQSPRYKIIEKRQSVAFWCNPISGHATLYWYQQILGQGPKLLIQFQNNGVVDDSQLPKDRFSAERLKGVDSTLKIQPAKLEDSAVYLCASSGGLANNEQFFGPGTRLTVL.

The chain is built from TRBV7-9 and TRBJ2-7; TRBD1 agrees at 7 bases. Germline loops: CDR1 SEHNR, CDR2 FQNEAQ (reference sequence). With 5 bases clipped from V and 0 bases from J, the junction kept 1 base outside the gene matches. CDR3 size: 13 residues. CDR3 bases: TGTGCCAGCAGCCGGACAGGCTCCTACGAGCAGTACTTC. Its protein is CASSRTGSYEQYF.

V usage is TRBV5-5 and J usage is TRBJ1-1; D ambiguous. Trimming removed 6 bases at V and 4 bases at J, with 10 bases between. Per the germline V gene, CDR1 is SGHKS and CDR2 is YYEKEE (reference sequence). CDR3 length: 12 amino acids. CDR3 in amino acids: CASTGSGTEAFF. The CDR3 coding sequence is TGTGCCAGCACAGGTTCTGGCACTGAAGCTTTCTTT.

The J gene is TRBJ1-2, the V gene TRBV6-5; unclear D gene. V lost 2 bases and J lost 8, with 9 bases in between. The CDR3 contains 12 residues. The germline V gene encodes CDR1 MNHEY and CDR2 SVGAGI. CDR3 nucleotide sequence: TGTGCCAGCAGTTACGGAGGAATCGGCTACACCTTC. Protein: CASSYGGIGYTF.